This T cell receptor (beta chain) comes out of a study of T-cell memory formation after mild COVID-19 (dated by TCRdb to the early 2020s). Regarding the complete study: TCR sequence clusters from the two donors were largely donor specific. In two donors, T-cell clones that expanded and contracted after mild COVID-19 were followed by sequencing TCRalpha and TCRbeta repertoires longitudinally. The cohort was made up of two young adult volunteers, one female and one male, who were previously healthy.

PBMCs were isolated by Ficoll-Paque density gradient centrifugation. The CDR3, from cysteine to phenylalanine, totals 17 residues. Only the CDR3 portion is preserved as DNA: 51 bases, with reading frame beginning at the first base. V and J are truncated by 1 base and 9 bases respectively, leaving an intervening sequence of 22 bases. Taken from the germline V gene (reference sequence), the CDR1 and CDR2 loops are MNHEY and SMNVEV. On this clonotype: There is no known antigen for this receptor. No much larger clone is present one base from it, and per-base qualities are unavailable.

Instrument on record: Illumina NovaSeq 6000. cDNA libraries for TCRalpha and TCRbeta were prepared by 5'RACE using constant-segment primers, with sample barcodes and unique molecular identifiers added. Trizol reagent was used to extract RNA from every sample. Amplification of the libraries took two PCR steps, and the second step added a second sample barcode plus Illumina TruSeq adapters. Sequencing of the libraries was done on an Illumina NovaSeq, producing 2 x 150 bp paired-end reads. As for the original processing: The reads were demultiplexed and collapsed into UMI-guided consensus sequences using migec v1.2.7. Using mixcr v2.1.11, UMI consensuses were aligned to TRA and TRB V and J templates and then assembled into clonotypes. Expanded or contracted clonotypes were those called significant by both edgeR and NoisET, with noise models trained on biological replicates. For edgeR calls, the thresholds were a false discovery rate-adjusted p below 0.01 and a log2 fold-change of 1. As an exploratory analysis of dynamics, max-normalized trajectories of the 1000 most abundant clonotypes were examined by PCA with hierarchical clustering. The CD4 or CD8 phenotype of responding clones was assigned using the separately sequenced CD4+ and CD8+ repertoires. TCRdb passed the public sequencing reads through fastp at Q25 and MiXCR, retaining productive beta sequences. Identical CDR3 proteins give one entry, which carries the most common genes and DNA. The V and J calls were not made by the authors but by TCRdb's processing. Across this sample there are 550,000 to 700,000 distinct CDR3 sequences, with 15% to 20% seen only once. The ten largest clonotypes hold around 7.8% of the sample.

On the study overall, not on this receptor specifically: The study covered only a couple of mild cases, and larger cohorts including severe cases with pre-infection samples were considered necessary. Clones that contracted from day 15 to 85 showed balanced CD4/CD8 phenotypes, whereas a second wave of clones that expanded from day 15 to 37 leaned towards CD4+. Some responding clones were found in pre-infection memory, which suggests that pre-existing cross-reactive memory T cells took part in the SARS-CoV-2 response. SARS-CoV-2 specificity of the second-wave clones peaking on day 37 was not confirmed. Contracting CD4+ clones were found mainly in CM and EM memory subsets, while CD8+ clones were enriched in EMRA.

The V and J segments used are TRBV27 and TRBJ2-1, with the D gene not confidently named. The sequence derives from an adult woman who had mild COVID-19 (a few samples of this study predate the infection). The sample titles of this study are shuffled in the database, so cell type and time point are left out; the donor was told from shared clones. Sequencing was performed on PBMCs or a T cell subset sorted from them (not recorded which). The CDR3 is CASSLLSGRELWGEQFF. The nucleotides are TGTGCCAGCAGTTTATTGTCCGGGCGAGAGCTTTGGGGTGAGCAGTTCTTC.